This is a list of T cell receptor beta chains from one sample in a study of blood T cell repertoires in COVID-19. Data came from immunoSEQ multiplex PCR; TCRdb stores just in-frame clones and leaves some out. The sample records 200,000 to 250,000 clones, around 87% being singletons. Sequences were obtained from peripheral blood. These receptor sequences come from a man aged 55 to 70 with acute or convalescent COVID-19. Each CDR3 is given with its conserved first and last residue. Each record gives: J gene, clone size, D gene, V gene, CDR3 DNA, CDR3 protein. The D gene is left open where the match is weak. Size tells how often a clone was seen (once, few, many) or the class of an expanded clone, and some rows leave it out.

J: TRBJ1-1; size: -; D: TRBD1; V: TRBV18; DNA: TGTGCCAGCTCACCAGGACAGGGTCAGGGACTTAACACTGAAGCTTTCTTT; CDR3: CASSPGQGQGLNTEAFF
J: TRBJ1-1; size: -; D: TRBD1; V: TRBV7-2; DNA: TGTGCCAGCAGCTTAAAGGGACAGGGAGGAACTGAAGCTTTCTTT; CDR3: CASSLKGQGGTEAFF
J: TRBJ2-5; size: few; D: -; V: TRBV12-3/TRBV12-4; DNA: TGTGCCAGCCAATATGACTACCAACAGACCCAGTACTTC; CDR3: CASQYDYQQTQYF
J: TRBJ1-4; size: -; D: TRBD1; V: TRBV7-9; DNA: TGTGCCAGCAGCACGGACAGGGGGCCAAGTGAAAAACTGTTTTTT; CDR3: CASSTDRGPSEKLFF
J: TRBJ1-2; size: -; D: TRBD1; V: TRBV9; DNA: TGTGCCAGCAGCTCATCAACCCGCGGGACAGCCTCTAACTATGGCTACACCTTC; CDR3: CASSSSTRGTASNYGYTF
J: TRBJ2-5; size: -; D: TRBD2; V: TRBV7-3; DNA: TGTGCCAGCAGCTTAACGGGGCTAGCGGGGGGCCTTTTTCAAGAGACCCAGTACTTC; CDR3: CASSLTGLAGGLFQETQYF
J: TRBJ2-5; size: -; D: TRBD2; V: TRBV5-1; DNA: TGCGCCAGCAGTACAACTCCTCGGGGTAGCGGGGGGGCCGTGGGAGAGACCCAGTACTTC; CDR3: CASSTTPRGSGGAVGETQYF
J: TRBJ2-3; size: -; D: -; V: TRBV2; DNA: TGTGCCAGCAGCCCCCGAGCCACGGGGGATACGCAGTATTTT; CDR3: CASSPRATGDTQYF
J: TRBJ2-7; size: -; D: TRBD2; V: TRBV3-1/TRBV3-2; DNA: TGTGCCAGCAGCCGTGGGACTAGCGGGTCAACCTACGAGCAGTACTTC; CDR3: CASSRGTSGSTYEQYF
J: TRBJ1-3; size: few; D: -; V: TRBV28; DNA: TGTGCCAGCAGTTTAGATCGCAGGGTAGGAAACACCATATATTTT; CDR3: CASSLDRRVGNTIYF
J: TRBJ2-7; size: -; D: TRBD2; V: TRBV19; DNA: TGTGCCAGTAGTCTTACCGGGACTAGCTCATCCGAGCAGTACTTC; CDR3: CASSLTGTSSSEQYF
J: TRBJ2-5; size: -; D: -; V: TRBV3-1/TRBV3-2; DNA: TGTGCCAGCAGCCAACTGCCCGGTAAAGAGACCCAGTACTTC; CDR3: CASSQLPGKETQYF
J: TRBJ1-1; size: -; D: -; V: TRBV6-4; DNA: TGTGCCAGCAGTAGGGAGGGGCGGGTGGAAACTGAAGCTTTCTTT; CDR3: CASSREGRVETEAFF
J: TRBJ2-7; size: -; D: TRBD1; V: TRBV12-3/TRBV12-4; DNA: TGTGCCAGCAGTGGGGACAGGTCCACGAAGCAGTACTTC; CDR3: CASSGDRSTKQYF
J: TRBJ1-2; size: -; D: -; V: TRBV6-2/TRBV6-3; DNA: TGTGCCAGCAGTTACTCCGGTTATGGCTACACCTTC; CDR3: CASSYSGYGYTF
J: TRBJ1-6; size: -; D: -; V: TRBV18; DNA: TGTGCCAGCTCACCACAATCCGGTAATTCACCCCTCCACTTT; CDR3: CASSPQSGNSPLHF
J: TRBJ1-1; size: once; D: -; V: TRBV6-1; DNA: TGTGCCAGCAGTGAAGCGTTTCAGGGTGGGGCTGAAGCTTTCTTT; CDR3: CASSEAFQGGAEAFF
J: TRBJ2-2; size: -; D: -; V: TRBV6-5; DNA: TGTGCCAGCAGTCTGGACAGAGGCACCGGGGAGCTGTTTTTT; CDR3: CASSLDRGTGELFF
J: TRBJ2-2; size: -; D: -; V: TRBV3-1/TRBV3-2; DNA: TGTGCCAGCAGCCAAGAGATTGGTGGAGGGATCACCGGGGAGCTGTTTTTT; CDR3: CASSQEIGGGITGELFF
J: TRBJ1-1; size: -; D: -; V: TRBV5-4; DNA: TGTGCCAGCAGCCTCCTGGCCACTGAAGCTTTCTTT; CDR3: CASSLLATEAFF
J: TRBJ1-6; size: -; D: -; V: TRBV5-4; DNA: TGTGCCAGCAGCTTGGGGCGGGGAAATTCACCCCTCCACTTT; CDR3: CASSLGRGNSPLHF
J: TRBJ2-1; size: -; D: TRBD2; V: TRBV7-3; DNA: TGTGCCAGCAGCTTAACCCCTCGGACTAGCGGGGGACGAGACAATGAGCAGTTCTTC; CDR3: CASSLTPRTSGGRDNEQFF
J: TRBJ2-7; size: -; D: TRBD2; V: TRBV3-1/TRBV3-2; DNA: TGTGCCAGCAGCTTAACCGGGACTAGCGGACACGAGCAGTACTTC; CDR3: CASSLTGTSGHEQYF
J: TRBJ1-6; size: -; D: TRBD1; V: TRBV10-3; DNA: TGTGCCATCAGCGGGACAGGGGCAGATTCACCCCTCCACTTT; CDR3: CAISGTGADSPLHF
J: TRBJ2-5; size: -; D: TRBD2; V: TRBV28; DNA: TGTGCCAGCGAGAGCCCGGGACTAGCGGGGGGGCTTTCGGTGACCCAGTACTTC; CDR3: CASESPGLAGGLSVTQYF